One T cell receptor (beta chain) is described in this entry. The sample comes from a study of blood T cell repertoires in COVID-19. Study at large: The United States, Italy and Spain provided the acute and convalescent COVID-19 samples.

V gave up 0 bases and J gave up 8 bases, with 20 bases separating them. The CDR3 length is 16 residues. Germline CDR1 and CDR2: SGDLS and YYNGEE. Methods used by the authors: The assay estimated nucleated cells by amplifying reference gene primers. TCRdb keeps only in-frame clones here, not all; method: immunoSEQ multiplex PCR. The V and J calls and the clone size are those of that table, but D and trimming were determined from the DNA. This table holds over 20,000 clones, about 80% found once. The V gene is TRBV9, the J gene TRBJ1-2; D may be TRBD1 (6 bases). This receptor was identified in a human donor in a cohort sampled during active COVID-19. Sequencing was carried out using peripheral blood. This CDR3 is CASSVAGGGLAEGYTF. The CDR3 bases are TGTGCCAGCAGCGTAGCTGGGGGCGGCCTCGCTGAGGGCTACACCTTC. The entire variable domain, with the rest obtained from reference TRBV9 and TRBJ1-2, is as follows: DSGVTQTPKHLITATGQRVTLRCSPRSGDLSVYWYQQSLDQGLQFLIQYYNGEERAKGNILERFSAQQFPDLHSELNLSSLELGDSALYFCASSVAGGGLAEGYTFGSGTRLTVV.